Listed below are T cell receptor beta chains from one sample, sequenced in a study of regulatory T cells in long-lasting Graves disease. TCRdb called the multiplex PCR reads again in MiXCR, with one record for every CDR3 protein. The sample has 300,000 to 400,000 distinct CDR3 sequences, approximately 15% seen once. These data also formed part of another study, on T cells in Graves' hyperthyroidism and ophthalmopathy.

Specimen: peripheral blood mononuclear cells (PBMCs), collected at new diagnosis, from a patient treated with antithyroid drugs. The source is a middle-aged man with Graves disease. Each CDR3 is given with its conserved first and last residue. A D gene is named only where the DNA matches it firmly. Only part of the rows carry a size: once, few, many, or a class if the clone is expanded.

D,size,V,J,DNA,CDR3
TRBD2,-,TRBV2,TRBJ2-3,TGTGCCAGCAGTGGGAGAGTGGGGCGGGGGGGCCGCGCAGATACGCAGTATTTT,CASSGRVGRGGRADTQYF
TRBD2,-,TRBV18,TRBJ2-2,TGTGCCAGCTCACCTGGACTAGCGGGGAACACCGGGGAGCTGTTTTTT,CASSPGLAGNTGELFF
-,many,TRBV28,TRBJ2-3,TGTGCCAGCAGCCGTGGAAAGGGGATCACAGATACGCAGTATTTT,CASSRGKGITDTQYF
-,many,TRBV5-1,TRBJ2-5,TGCGCCAGCAGCTTGGAGCAGGGAGGAGAGACCCAGTACTTC,CASSLEQGGETQYF
-,many,TRBV28,TRBJ2-4,TGTGCCAGCAGTTTGGCGGGGTCGGCGAACATTCAGTACTTC,CASSLAGSANIQYF
-,many,TRBV3-1,TRBJ2-5,TGTGCCAGCAGCCAAAACCGGGGCTTGCAGTACTTC,CASSQNRGLQYF
TRBD2,many,TRBV12-3/TRBV12-4,TRBJ2-7,TGTGCCAGCAGTGGGGGGGACGAGCAGTACTTC,CASSGGDEQYF
-,many,TRBV6-5,TRBJ1-5,TGTGCCAGCAGTTACTCGCGGCAGGGGAGGAATCAGCCCCAGCATTTT,CASSYSRQGRNQPQHF
-,many,TRBV20-1,TRBJ1-6,TGCAGTGCTAGAGAGAGGATATATTCACCCCTCCACTTT,CSARERIYSPLHF
TRBD1,many,TRBV12-3/TRBV12-4,TRBJ1-1,TGTGCCAGCAGAGGGGACAGCTGGTTTGCGGGGGTGAACACTGAAGCTTTCTTT,CASRGDSWFAGVNTEAFF
-,-,TRBV30,TRBJ1-3,TGTGCCTGGAGTAGATGGGTCTCTGGAAACACCATATATTTT,CAWSRWVSGNTIYF
-,few,TRBV7-2,TRBJ2-2,TGTGCCAGCAGCTTATGGGCCGGGGAGCTGTTTTTT,CASSLWAGELFF
-,-,TRBV9,TRBJ2-3,TGTGCCAGCAGCGCCCGGACTTACACAGATACGCAGTATTTT,CASSARTYTDTQYF
-,many,TRBV5-1,TRBJ2-1,TGCGCCAGCAGCTTAGGACATGAATACAATGAGCAGTTCTTC,CASSLGHEYNEQFF